The sample holds one count of the clone carrying this TCR beta chain. Its specificity is unknown. This sample was taken from a study of cytomegalovirus exposure and HLA in healthy donors. Study-wide findings and caveats: In an earlier analysis, productive rearrangement rates for most beta V segments clustered near 90% or 30%. Cytomegalovirus-associated TCR beta chains were listed, numbering some 170.

This CDR3 has 15 residues. Germline CDR1 is MGHDK and CDR2 is SYGVNS. The ends lost 4 bases at V and 2 bases at J; junction bases unmatched: 6. This PCR relied on a set of 60 Vbeta primers and 13 Jbeta primers. Using immunoSEQ multiplex PCR, the repertoire was profiled, and TCRdb retains in-frame clones only, with some absent. The repertoire holds around 150,000 clones, with 88% as singletons. This clonotype was obtained from a woman aged 40 to 50 in good health and CMV-seronegative. The chain is built from TRBV25-1 and TRBJ2-5, with 8 bases fitting TRBD1. Sequenced material: PBMCs. CDR3 coding DNA: TGTGCCAGCAGTGGGGTGTGGACAGGGCAAGAGACCCAGTACTTC. Its translation: CASSGVWTGQETQYF.